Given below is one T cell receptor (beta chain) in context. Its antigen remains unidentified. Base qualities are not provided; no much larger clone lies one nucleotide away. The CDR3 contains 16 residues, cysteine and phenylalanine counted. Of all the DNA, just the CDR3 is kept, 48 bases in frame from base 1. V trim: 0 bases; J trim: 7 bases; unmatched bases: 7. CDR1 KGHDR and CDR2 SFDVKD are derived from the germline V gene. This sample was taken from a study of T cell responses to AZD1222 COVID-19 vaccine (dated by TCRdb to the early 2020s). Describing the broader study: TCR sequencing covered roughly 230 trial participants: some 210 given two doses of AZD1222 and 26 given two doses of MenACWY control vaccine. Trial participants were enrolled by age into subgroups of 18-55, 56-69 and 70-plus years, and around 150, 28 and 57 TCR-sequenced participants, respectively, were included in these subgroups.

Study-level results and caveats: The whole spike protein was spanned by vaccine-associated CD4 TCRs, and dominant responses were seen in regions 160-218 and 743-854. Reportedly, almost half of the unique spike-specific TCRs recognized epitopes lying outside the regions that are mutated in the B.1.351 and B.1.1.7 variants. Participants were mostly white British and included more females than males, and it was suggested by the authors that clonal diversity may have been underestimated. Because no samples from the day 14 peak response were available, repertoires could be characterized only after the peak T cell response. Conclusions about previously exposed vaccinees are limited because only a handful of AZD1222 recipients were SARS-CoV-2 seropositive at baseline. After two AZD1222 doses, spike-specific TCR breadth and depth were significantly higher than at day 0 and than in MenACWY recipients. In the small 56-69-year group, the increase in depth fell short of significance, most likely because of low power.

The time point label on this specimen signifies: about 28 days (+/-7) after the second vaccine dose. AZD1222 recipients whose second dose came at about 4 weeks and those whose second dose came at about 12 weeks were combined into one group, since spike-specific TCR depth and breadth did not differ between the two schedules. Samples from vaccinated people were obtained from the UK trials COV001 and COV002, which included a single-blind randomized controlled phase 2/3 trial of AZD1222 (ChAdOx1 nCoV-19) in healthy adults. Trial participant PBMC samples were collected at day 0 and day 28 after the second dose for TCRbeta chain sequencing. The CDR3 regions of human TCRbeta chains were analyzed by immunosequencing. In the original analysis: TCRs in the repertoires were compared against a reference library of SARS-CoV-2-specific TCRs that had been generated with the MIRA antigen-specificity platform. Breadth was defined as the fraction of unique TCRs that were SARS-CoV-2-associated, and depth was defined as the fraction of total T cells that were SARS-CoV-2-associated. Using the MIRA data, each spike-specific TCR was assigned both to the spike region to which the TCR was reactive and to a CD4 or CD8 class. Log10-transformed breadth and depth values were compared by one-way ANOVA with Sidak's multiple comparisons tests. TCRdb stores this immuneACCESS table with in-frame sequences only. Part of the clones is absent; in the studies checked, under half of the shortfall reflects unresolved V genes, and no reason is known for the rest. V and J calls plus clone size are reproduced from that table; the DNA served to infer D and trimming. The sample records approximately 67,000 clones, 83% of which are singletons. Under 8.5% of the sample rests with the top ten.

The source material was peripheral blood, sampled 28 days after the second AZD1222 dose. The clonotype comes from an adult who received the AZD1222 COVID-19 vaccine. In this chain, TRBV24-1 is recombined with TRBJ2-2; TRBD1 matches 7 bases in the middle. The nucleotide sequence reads TGTGCCACCAGTGATTTGTTAGGGGGCTATGGCGGGGAGCTGTTTTTT. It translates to CATSDLLGGYGGELFF.